This note documents a single TCR beta chain sequence. Its antigen is not identified. V gave up 4 bases and J gave up 5 bases, with 18 bases separating them. CDR3 length equals 15 residues. The V gene's germline CDR1 is SGHNT and CDR2 YYREEE (reference sequence). The assay was immunoSEQ multiplex PCR, and TCRdb's table has in-frame clones only and misses some. Here the sample spans 130,000 or so clones, 90% being singletons. This sample is part of a study of T cell responses to AZD1222 COVID-19 vaccine. Findings and limits, study-wide: Rises in breadth and depth of Spike-specific TCRs came after two AZD1222 doses. The study reported that nearly half of spike-specific TCRs target unmutated variant regions. Donors were largely white British and mainly female; clonal diversity was possibly underestimated. At study baseline, merely roughly 6 AZD1222 recipients were seropositive.

Specimen: peripheral blood, collected on day 0 of AZD1222 vaccination. This chain links TRBV5-4 with TRBJ2-5, with D possibly being TRBD2 (7 bases). This TCR came from an adult in good health. The CDR3 is CASSTLRGAPETQYF. The CDR3 nucleotides read TGTGCCAGCAGCACCTTACGGGGGGCCCCCGAGACCCAGTACTTC.